This TCR beta chain was identified in a study of cytomegalovirus exposure and HLA in healthy donors. Study as a whole: Most donors, about 82% of a few hundred genotyped, fell in the Caucasian-associated ancestry cluster.

PCR was performed using 60 Vbeta and 13 Jbeta primers. The protocol was immunoSEQ multiplex PCR, while the TCRdb copy is restricted to in-frame clones and leaves out a portion. The table shows 150,000 to 200,000 clones, with around two thirds occurring only once. CDR1 LNHDA and CDR2 SQIVND come from the germline V gene (reference sequence). The CDR3 covers 15 residues. The V end was cut by 5 bases, the J end by 7 bases, with 17 bases between. Material: PBMCs. The source is a man aged 40-49 years in good health and CMV-seronegative. This chain uses TRBV19 with TRBJ2-2, with D possibly TRBD2 on 5 matching bases. The CDR3 loop is CASSLTSLGIGELFF. DNA for the CDR3: TGTGCCAGTAGTCTAACCTCACTAGGCATCGGGGAGCTGTTTTTT.